This is a list of T cell receptor beta chains from one sample in a study of shared clonotypes between healthy human individuals. Sequencing was performed with immunoSEQ multiplex PCR; in TCRdb, only in-frame clones are kept and a portion is missing. The sample has approximately 1.4 million clones; 98% are singletons. Sequenced sample: naive CD4+ T cells sorted from blood. These receptors were collected from a man aged 30 to 39 in good health. The CDR3 runs from the conserved cysteine through the conserved F or W. Fields, in order: clone size, D gene, J gene, V gene, CDR3 DNA, CDR3 protein. The D gene is left open where the match is weak. Size tells how often a clone was seen (once, few, many) or the class of an expanded clone, and some rows leave it out.

>-|TRBD2|TRBJ2-7|TRBV15
TGTGCCACCAGCGACGGGAGGAACCCCTACGAGCAGTACTTC
CATSDGRNPYEQYF
>-|-|TRBJ2-7|TRBV7-9
TGTGCCAGCAGATCTGGGGGCTACGAGCAGTACTTC
CASRSGGYEQYF
>-|-|TRBJ2-7|TRBV2
TGTGCCAGCAGTCGTACCTACGAGCAGTACTTC
CASSRTYEQYF
>-|-|TRBJ1-2|TRBV7-8
TGTGCCAGCAGCTTAGCCAGCGCTAACTATGGCTACACCTTC
CASSLASANYGYTF
>-|-|TRBJ1-1|TRBV7-2
TGTGCCAGCAGCTTAATGGGGCAGGGCGAAACTGAAGCTTTCTTT
CASSLMGQGETEAFF
>-|TRBD2|TRBJ2-5|TRBV30
TGTGCCTGGAGCTTGGGGACTAGCGGGATTCTTCAAGAGACCCAGTACTTC
CAWSLGTSGILQETQYF
>-|-|TRBJ1-6|TRBV10-3
TGTGCCATCAGTGAGGGGAATTCACCCCTCCACTTT
CAISEGNSPLHF
>-|-|TRBJ2-3|TRBV10-1
TGCGCCAGCAGTACCGGGACTAGCACAGATACGCAGTATTTT
CASSTGTSTDTQYF
>-|-|TRBJ1-2|TRBV28
TGTGCCAGCAGACGTCCTGACTATGGCTACACCTTC
CASRRPDYGYTF
>-|-|TRBJ1-1|TRBV15
TGTGCCACCAGCAGAGGCCTGGGACAGAACACTGAAGCTTTCTTT
CATSRGLGQNTEAFF
>-|-|TRBJ1-1|TRBV30
TGTGCCTGGCGGCTGCATGTGGGACAACGGGGCACTGAAGCTTTCTTT
CAWRLHVGQRGTEAFF
>-|-|TRBJ1-2|TRBV28
TGTGCCAGCAGTTTGGGGGCCCGGGTCTATGGCTACACCTTC
CASSLGARVYGYTF
>-|TRBD1|TRBJ2-2|TRBV9
TGTGCCAGCAGCGCCGGGACAGGGAACACCGGGGAGCTGTTTTTT
CASSAGTGNTGELFF
>-|TRBD1|TRBJ2-5|TRBV5-5
TGTGCCAGCTTAGACAGGGGCCGGGGGGAGACCCAGTACTTC
CASLDRGRGETQYF
>-|-|TRBJ2-7|TRBV19
TGTGCCAGTAGTATAATGGCTATTCGAGACTACGAGCAGTACTTC
CASSIMAIRDYEQYF
>-|-|TRBJ1-2|TRBV25-1
TGTGCCAGCAGTGAATTCGGGCTTAACTATGGCTACACCTTC
CASSEFGLNYGYTF
>-|-|TRBJ1-1|TRBV5-4
TGTGCCAGCAGCTTGGAGGGGGGCCCGGAGGGCACTGAAGCTTTCTTT
CASSLEGGPEGTEAFF
>-|TRBD2|TRBJ2-7|TRBV6-6
TGTGCCAGCAATAGAGCGGGAGTAGTATACGAGCAGTACTTC
CASNRAGVVYEQYF
>-|TRBD2|TRBJ2-1|TRBV7-7
TGTGCCAGCAGCCCTCTAGCGGACCCTCGCAATGAGCAGTTCTTC
CASSPLADPRNEQFF
>-|TRBD2|TRBJ2-7|TRBV5-1
TGCGCCAGCAGCCAGGGACTAGCGGAGATCTACGAGCAGTACTTC
CASSQGLAEIYEQYF
>-|TRBD1|TRBJ2-1|TRBV5-4
TGTGCCAGCAGAACGGACAGGGCGGGCTACAATGAGCAGTTCTTC
CASRTDRAGYNEQFF
>-|-|TRBJ2-2|TRBV21-1
TGTGCCAGCAGCAAGGGCCAGGCTAGCGGAAACACCGGGGAGCTGTTTTTT
CASSKGQASGNTGELFF
>-|-|TRBJ2-1|TRBV5-6
TGTGCCAGCAGCGCCCTGAGCGGAACCAACAATGAGCAGTTCTTC
CASSALSGTNNEQFF
>-|-|TRBJ2-1|TRBV5-6
TGTGCCAGCAGCTCGAATTCGGAGTCCAATGAGCAGTTCTTC
CASSSNSESNEQFF
>-|-|TRBJ2-7|TRBV2
TGTGCCAGCCTTTCCGACAGTGACTACGAGCAGTACTTC
CASLSDSDYEQYF
>-|-|TRBJ2-3|TRBV7-2
TGTGCCAGCAGCTTAGAGGTAGAAGATACGCAGTATTTT
CASSLEVEDTQYF
>-|-|TRBJ2-7|TRBV6-1
TGTGCCAGCAGTGAAGCAAGGAGGGGGCCAAGCTACGAGCAGTACTTC
CASSEARRGPSYEQYF
>-|TRBD2|TRBJ2-1|TRBV2
TGTGCCGTAACTGAGACCGGGACTAGCGGTTGGAATGAGCAGTTCTTC
CAVTETGTSGWNEQFF
>-|TRBD1|TRBJ2-7|TRBV11-2
TGTGCCAGCAGCTCCGACAGGGGGCGATCCGGGGACGAGCAGTACTTC
CASSSDRGRSGDEQYF
>once|TRBD1|TRBJ1-1|TRBV5-5
TGTGCCAGCAGCCCAGGGGGCGAGAACACTGAAGCTTTCTTT
CASSPGGENTEAFF
>-|TRBD2|TRBJ2-5|TRBV4-1
TGCGCCAGCAGCCAAACAGCGGGAGGGAGCGCGGAGACCCAGTACTTC
CASSQTAGGSAETQYF
>-|-|TRBJ2-2|TRBV18
TGTGCCAGCTCACCACTCCCGTTTTTGGACACCGGGGAGCTGTTTTTT
CASSPLPFLDTGELFF
>-|-|TRBJ1-2|TRBV6-6
TGTGCCAGCAGTTACCCCCCGCCAAGCACTAACTATGGCTACACCTTC
CASSYPPPSTNYGYTF
>-|TRBD2|TRBJ2-1|TRBV10-2
TGCGCCAGCAGTGAGCTAGCGGGACTATCCTACAATGAGCAGTTCTTC
CASSELAGLSYNEQFF
>-|-|TRBJ1-1|TRBV28
TGTGCCAGCAGCGGGACCTCAAGCGGAGCTTTCTTT
CASSGTSSGAFF
>-|TRBD2|TRBJ2-2|TRBV9
TGTGCCAGCAGCGTAGCAGCGGGAGGGCCGGGCGGGGAGCTGTTTTTT
CASSVAAGGPGGELFF
>-|TRBD2|TRBJ2-1|TRBV5-1
TGCGCCAGCAGCTTGGCCGGGACTAGCTTTGAGCAGTTCTTC
CASSLAGTSFEQFF
>once|TRBD2|TRBJ2-5|TRBV9
TGTGCCAGCAGCGAGTCGACTAGCGGCCAAGAGACCCAGTACTTC
CASSESTSGQETQYF
>-|-|TRBJ1-5|TRBV19
TGTGCCAGTAGTTTAGGGGAAGAGCGCAATCAGCCCCAGCATTTT
CASSLGEERNQPQHF
>-|-|TRBJ2-5|TRBV5-1
TGCGCCAGCAGCTTGTCCCCCGGCGGGACCCAAGAGACCCAGTACTTC
CASSLSPGGTQETQYF
>few|-|TRBJ2-7|TRBV20-1
TGCAGTGCTAGTGCCCAGTCCCAGCAGTACTTC
CSASAQSQQYF
>once|TRBD2|TRBJ2-1|TRBV5-1
TGCGCCAGCAGCTTGGAATCTAGCGGGAGTGGTAGTGAGCAGTTCTTC
CASSLESSGSGSEQFF
>-|-|TRBJ1-5|TRBV19
TGTGCCAGTAGTAAGGTGAATCAGCCCCAGCATTTT
CASSKVNQPQHF
>-|TRBD1|TRBJ2-2|TRBV7-9
TGTGCCAGCAGCCTGGGACAGGGTGGCACCGGGGAGCTGTTTTTT
CASSLGQGGTGELFF
>-|-|TRBJ1-5|TRBV27
TGTGCCAGCAGTTTGCGAGGTAGTCAGCCCCAGCATTTT
CASSLRGSQPQHF
>-|-|TRBJ2-5|TRBV19
TGTAGAAGGAAGGAAGAGACCCAGTACTTC
CRRKEETQYF
>-|-|TRBJ1-4|TRBV19
TGTGCCAGTAGTATAGAGACTAATGAAAAACTGTTTTTT
CASSIETNEKLFF
>-|TRBD2|TRBJ2-3|TRBV10-1
TGCGCCAGCAGTGAGTTTAGCGGGGATACAGATACGCAGTATTTT
CASSEFSGDTDTQYF
>once|TRBD2|TRBJ2-1|TRBV11-2
TGTGCCAGCAGCACCGGACTAGCGGGGTACAATGAGCAGTTCTTC
CASSTGLAGYNEQFF
>-|-|TRBJ2-3|TRBV28
TGTGCCAGCAGTCCGCCGGGGAACACAGATACGCAGTATTTT
CASSPPGNTDTQYF
>-|-|TRBJ2-7|TRBV10-1
TGCGCCAGCAGTGAAGTGGACAGACCCTACGAGCAGTACTTC
CASSEVDRPYEQYF